The present entry profiles one TCR beta chain with its context. It has no known antigen specificity. One base away there is no much larger clone; base qualities are not given. This specimen belongs to a study of cytomegalovirus exposure and HLA in healthy donors (dated by TCRdb to the late 2010s). Study-level background: An earlier analysis of around 600 of the donors reported about 250 Gb of sequence data and 117 million unique TCR beta sequences from 190 million or so T cells. An early release that covered 500 to 800 HLA-typed donors contained 250 to 350 gigabases of sequencing data and 65 million to 100 million unique TCR sequences. Among the roughly 370 genotyped donors, under 90% belonged to the genetic ancestry cluster associated with self-reported Caucasian donors. The study aimed to test whether signatures of past pathogen exposure could be identified by cataloging public T cell receptors. The T cell repertoires of 670 or so subjects were profiled by immunosequencing and related to cytomegalovirus serostatus. In addition to the first cohort of about 650 subjects, a separate validation cohort of approximately 110 different subjects was used. High-throughput TCR immunosequencing, statistical association of individual TCRs with disease status, and machine learning were combined to predict cytomegalovirus infection status. To study patterns of TCR occurrence, a later analysis re-analyzed previously published TCR beta repertoires from 500 to 850 donors and added high-resolution HLA genotyping. The later analysis used no new phenotypic data to find candidate immune exposures, relying instead on TCR beta sequences and their occurrence across donors. An earlier analysis of a few hundred of the donors applied high-throughput TCR beta sequencing to assess whether each TCR beta V gene segment acted as functional or pseudogenic. Alongside the repertoire data, information on donor age, sex, ethnicity and CMV serostatus was compiled. A later genetic analysis took genome-wide SNP genotypes for about 60% of the roughly 670 donors and used that subset as a discovery cohort. All discovery cohort repertoires had been generated on a single sequencing platform. Class I and class II HLA loci were covered by the typing at four-digit resolution. The number of donors typed differed by locus, with roughly 629-640 for A, B, C, DRB1 and DQB1, approximately 500 for DQA1, 600 to 610 for DPA1, and some 440 for DPB1. A few DR-DQ haplotypes were treated as single units for association and clustering because of strong linkage in the cohort. On average, over 200,000 unique TCR beta nucleotide sequences were sequenced per donor among 350 to 400 genotyped donors of the cohort, with 15% to 20% of those sequences being non-productive. Study-wide conclusions, independent of this receptor: The only immune exposure information available for the cohort was CMV serostatus. In an earlier analysis of a few hundred of the donors, most TCR beta V segments were observed in productive rearrangements about 87% or about 30% of the time, broadly matching IMGT annotations. A few of the identified cytomegalovirus-associated TCR beta chains were confirmed in vitro to be specific for cytomegalovirus antigens. While some public TCRs were present in many individuals, most TCR sequences turned up only very rarely across donors. The authors suggested that the approach could potentially be extended to other disease states and immunological phenotypes. Several of the top co-occurrence clusters appeared to be linked to parvovirus B19, influenza, CMV and Epstein-Barr virus, according to a later analysis. The presence/absence analyses assumed that sequencing depth was roughly uniform across donors, and that assumption may not be true. Correlated functional status among segregating V segments might be attributable to linkage disequilibrium, but an unknown experimental factor could not be ruled out. A later analysis found that most CMV-associated TCR beta chains appeared HLA-restricted, with HLA associations seemingly driven largely by CMV exposure. When HLA alleles, especially DR and DQ, strongly co-occurred, TCR associations were difficult to assign to individual alleles. The classifier was reported to diagnose cytomegalovirus status with high specificity and sensitivity in both the original and validation cohorts. In a later analysis, TCR association rates were found to vary across HLA loci, with the most associated TCRs seen for DRB1 alleles and the fewest for HLA-C alleles. In a later genetic analysis, a missense DCLRE1C variant was associated with V-gene and J-gene trimming of TCR beta chains, and the association was replicated in an independent cohort. Some IMGT-functional V segments, including TRBV6-2 and TRBV6-3, could not be distinguished by the 87-base-pair reads and were therefore excluded. The sequencing pipeline was judged likely to have produced a cluster of highly shared sequence variants as a technical artifact. Because some donors lacked HLA typing at each locus, the association tests relied only on the typed subset. A further reported finding was that TCR beta sequences accurately predicted the HLA-A and HLA-B alleles for most subjects in the first cohort. Compared with equally common non-associated chains, HLA-associated TCR beta chains in a later analysis were more clonally expanded and had lower generation probabilities. In a later genetic analysis, fewer N-insertions in productive TCRs were reported among donors in an Asian-associated ancestry cluster than the roughly 700-donor mean. At a false discovery rate of 0.05, a later analysis linked 16,000 or so TCR beta sequences to specific HLA alleles. This cohort had only TCR beta chains sequenced, and the lack of alpha or paired-chain data limited which features could be detected. The study gave a list of under 200 TCR beta chains associated with cytomegalovirus. Approximately 16 rarely observed V segments, including chromosome 9 orphons, were excluded from the earlier analysis of several hundred of the donors because counts were too low.

Libraries were made using the immunoSEQ multiplex PCR assay. For the multiplex PCR, a mixture combining 60 forward primers for TCR Vbeta segments and 13 reverse primers for TCR Jbeta segments was used. The CDR3 region of rearranged TCR beta genes was amplified from genomic DNA with a multiplex PCR assay. The Illumina HiSeq System was used to sequence the amplified TCR beta libraries as 87-base-pair reads. As for the authors' bioinformatics: A later analysis counted some 80 million unique TCR beta chains across the 600 to 850 repertoires, and around 12 million of these chains were shared by at least two donors. To remove PCR and sequencing errors, raw reads were error-corrected and collapsed into unique sequences using a nearest-neighbor algorithm that merged closely related sequences. V, D and J gene segments were assigned by aligning CDR3 sequences to IMGT reference sequences. For a sequence to be retained, at least a six-nucleotide match to both a V gene segment and a J gene segment was required. A rearrangement was called productive if the CDR3 had no stop codons and remained in frame with V and J, and every other rearrangement was called non-productive. Following IMGT convention, CDR3 was defined as the stretch from the second conserved V-encoded cysteine to the conserved J-encoded phenylalanine. In an earlier analysis of around 640 of the donors, sequences lacking an unambiguous match to a single V gene segment were excluded. In an earlier analysis of a few hundred of the donors, V segments were called functional above 56.7% productive rearrangements and were called segregating when the between-donor standard deviation exceeded 5%. To diagnose cytomegalovirus status from the catalog of TCR beta chain sequences, a statistical classification framework was built. In a later analysis, V and J genes were assigned by comparing TCR nucleotide sequences against IMGT/GENE-DB human TR gene sequences. A later analysis assigned CDR3 sequences and most-parsimonious VDJ recombination scenarios with the TCRdist pipeline. In a later analysis, each TCR beta chain was defined by its CDR3 amino acid sequence together with its V-gene family, and reads lacking a unique V-gene family were excluded. As a way to deal with suspected cross-contamination and a sequencing artifact, a later analysis dropped 592 nucleotide sequences that were highly shared and had low generation probability. In a later analysis, a clonal expansion index for each public chain was calculated from normalized within-repertoire ranks of inferred template counts. In a later analysis, generation probabilities were computed with a VDJ recombination model fitted to out-of-frame rearrangements, and the resulting probabilities were checked against IGoR. In a later analysis, TCR-TCR, TCR-HLA and TCR-CMV co-occurrence was scored with hypergeometric tests, and a repertoire-size bias correction was applied to TCR pairs. In a later analysis, false discovery rates were estimated by permuting HLA or CMV assignments 20 times. A later analysis grouped co-occurring TCRs with DBSCAN, adding TCRdist sequence similarity when clustering within HLA-allele-positive subsets. Co-occurrence clustering excluded repertoires with fewer than 30,000 or more than 120,000 public chains, plus five with anomalous nucleotide sharing. This is the immuneACCESS table as TCRdb keeps it, with only in-frame sequences that have V and J called. A part of the clones is gone; compared with another copy, unresolved V genes explain less than half, and the rest is unexplained. V and J calls and clone size come straight from that table; D and trimming were deduced from the DNA. The sample has fewer than 200,000 clones on record, about four fifths of them singletons. Approximately 1.5% of the sample goes to the ten largest clones.

The cohort was made up of 666 healthy bone marrow donors. At the time of sampling, every cohort member was nominally healthy, though immune exposures that went unrecorded were likely present. The donor tested CMV seropositive and was one of the 289 seropositive cohort members. Every donor gave a peripheral blood sample, and the peripheral blood mononuclear cells from that sample were used for TCR beta sequencing. Genomic DNA extraction from the blood cell samples was performed with the Qiagen DNeasy Blood Extraction Kit. V lost 6 bases and J lost 2 bases; the stretch between them is 10 bases long. CDR1 and CDR2, looked up from the germline V gene, are SNHLY and FYNNEI. The CDR3 runs 13 residues from the cysteine to the phenylalanine. The DNA shown is the 39-base CDR3, in frame from base 1.

The chain links TRBV2 with TRBJ2-5; the D gene is possibly TRBD2, with 5 bases matching. Input material: PBMCs. The TCR sequence derives from a girl aged 10 to 17 in good health and CMV-seropositive. CDR3 sequence: CASSGVIQETQYF. The nucleotides are TGTGCCAGCAGCGGGGTAATACAAGAGACCCAGTACTTC.